This T cell receptor (beta chain) was identified in a study of OX40 agonist ivuxolimab in advanced cancers. Regarding the study in general: Ivuxolimab was an agonistic, fully human IgG2 monoclonal antibody directed against OX40 (CD134), a costimulatory receptor. Intravenous ivuxolimab was administered to patients every 2 weeks at six dose levels: 0.01, 0.1, 0.3, 1.5, 3 and 10 mg/kg. Of the 50 to 55 dose-escalation patients, hepatocellular carcinoma was present in around 20, melanoma in roughly 15, renal cell carcinoma in 9 and head and neck cancer in 9. In the dose-escalation cohort, approximately 82% of patients were male, and the mean age was roughly 60 years with a range of roughly 23 to 79. Patients were allowed to have had prior anti-PD-1, anti-PD-L1 or anti-CTLA-4 therapy, and 40% of the dose-escalation patients had previously received checkpoint inhibitors. Partial responses occurred in three dose-escalation patients, of whom one had hepatocellular carcinoma and two had cutaneous melanoma. Peripheral TCRbeta sequencing was intended to test whether TCR sequence diversity was altered and clonal T-cell expansion was caused by ivuxolimab. The paper covers the monotherapy dose-escalation part of the phase I ivuxolimab trial, which included N = 52 patients. Overall results and qualifications from the work: After ivuxolimab, more expanded clones were found on average in CD8+ T cells than in CD4+ T cells. Low levels of normalized T-cell clonal expansion were also seen in some patients who did not respond. Clonal expansion of both CD4+ and CD8+ blood T cells was observed from baseline to week 6 at doses 0.1 to 3.0 mg/kg. Antigen specificity was not determined for the clonally expanded peripheral T cells. Partial responders in the 0.1-3.0 mg/kg groups had among the lowest normalized peripheral clonal expansion, especially among CD8+ T cells.

This clone was found a few times. This receptor's antigen is unknown. Base qualities are not provided; no much larger clone lies one nucleotide away. Genomic DNA was extracted from sorted cells for sequencing of the TCRbeta CDR3 region. The immunoSEQ Assay was used for sequencing of TCRbeta CDR3 regions. TCRdb carries this immuneACCESS record with in-frame sequences only. Its versions omit some clonotypes, under half of them owing to an unresolved V gene in the studies checked, with the rest unexplained. The sample contains 60,000 to 65,000 clones, roughly 90% of them found a single time. The ten largest clones represent 0.62% of the sample. Patients with autoimmune disease history or receiving systemic immunosuppression were excluded from the trial. In every dose cohort, peripheral blood was drawn for TCR sequencing at baseline, cycle 4 day 1, and cycle 7 day 1. The samples were drawn from a first-in-human, open-label, multicenter phase I dose-escalation trial of ivuxolimab. The trial enrolled adults with locally advanced or metastatic head and neck squamous cell, hepatocellular, melanoma or renal cell carcinoma. CD4+ and CD8+ T cells were sorted separately from peripheral blood before TCR sequencing.

The CDR3 goes from the cysteine to the phenylalanine over 14 residues. Solely the CDR3 DNA is kept, with 42 bases framed from the first base. After removal of 9 bases from V and 3 bases from J, the junction retains 4 bases not matched to a gene. From the germline V gene, CDR1 is SNHLY and CDR2 is FYNNEI. The material sequenced was CD4+ or CD8+ T cells sorted from blood, taken in a trial of the OX40 agonist ivuxolimab. This TCR came from an adult with an advanced solid tumor such as melanoma, head and neck, liver or kidney cancer. The receptor chain draws on TRBV2 and TRBJ2-3, with TRBD2 identical over 12 junction bases. The DNA sequence is TGTGCCAGGACTGGACTAGCGGGAACAGATACGCAGTATTTT. It encodes CARTGLAGTDTQYF.